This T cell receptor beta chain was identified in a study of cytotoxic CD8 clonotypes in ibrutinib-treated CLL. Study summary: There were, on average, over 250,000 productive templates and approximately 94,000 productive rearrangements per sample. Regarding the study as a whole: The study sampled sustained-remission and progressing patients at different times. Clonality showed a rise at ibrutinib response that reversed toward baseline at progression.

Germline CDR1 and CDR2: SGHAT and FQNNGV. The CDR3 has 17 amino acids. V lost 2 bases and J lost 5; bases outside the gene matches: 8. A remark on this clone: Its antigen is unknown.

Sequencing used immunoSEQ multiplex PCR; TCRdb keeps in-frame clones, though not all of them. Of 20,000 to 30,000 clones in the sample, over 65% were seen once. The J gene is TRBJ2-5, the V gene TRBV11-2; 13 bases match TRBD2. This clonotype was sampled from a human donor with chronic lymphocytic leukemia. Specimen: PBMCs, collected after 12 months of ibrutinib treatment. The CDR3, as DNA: TGTGCCAGCAGCTTACAATCCTTACTAGCGGGAGGGGAGACCCAGTACTTC. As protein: CASSLQSLLAGGETQYF.